The source of this TCR beta chain is a study of T cells in Graves' hyperthyroidism and ophthalmopathy. It was RNA transcripts that yielded the amplified TCR beta CDR3 regions. First-round RT-PCR with HTBI primers amplified the TCR CDR3 region. TCRdb reanalysed the multiplex PCR reads using MiXCR and keeps one entry per CDR3 protein. The sample lists 310,000 or so distinct CDR3 sequences, around 15% occurring once. This clonotype has ten or more counts. What it binds is unknown. CDR3 length equals 14 residues. The V end was cut by 7 bases, the J end by 4 bases, with 14 bases between. The V gene's germline CDR1 is MDHEN and CDR2 SYDVKM. Overall study results and limits: Most thyroid clonotypes expanded above 0.001 appeared in blood too.

In the ophthalmopathy cohort, Clinical Activity Score was at least 3, NOSPECS grade at least 4, and duration under 3 months. Orbital computed tomography, thyroid ultrasound, serum thyroxine and TRAb, and clinical symptoms together informed the diagnoses. Extraction of PBMCs used about 9.2 ml of fresh peripheral blood. The sample comprised blood. The receptor was isolated from a woman aged 60-75 years with Graves' ophthalmopathy. The chain recombines TRBV28 with TRBJ1-5; the D gene is possibly TRBD1 (6 bases). Here the CDR3 DNA reads TGTGCCAGCACCCGAGGGACACCTAATCAGCCCCAGCATTTT. This gives the protein CASTRGTPNQPQHF. Variable domain in full (rest from reference TRBV28 and TRBJ1-5): DVKVTQSSRYLVKRTGEKVFLECVQDMDHENMFWYRQDPGLGLRLIYFSYDVKMKEKGDIPEGYSVSREKKERFSLILESASTNQTSMYLCASTRGTPNQPQHFGDGTRLSIL.